This T cell receptor (beta chain) comes out of a study of a mutant IDH1 vaccine in newly diagnosed glioma. The overall study: Onset of vaccination occurred 4-6 weeks following radiotherapy alone, or with temozolomide cycles. Sex distribution of treated patients was roughly 62% male and about 38% female; mean age was around 40 years.

Some clones are missing from TCRdb's copy, which holds only in-frame ones; the method was immunoSEQ multiplex PCR. The table has under 150,000 clones, around 90% seen once. General observations from the study: The occurrence of vaccine-induced immune responses was seen in roughly 93% of patients.

The sample holds one count of this clone. Its antigen is not known. Indicated time point: week 11, during vaccination. Every single dose of the vaccine, 300 ug of mutant IDH1 20-mer peptide, came with topical imiquimod. The donors' diagnosis was new WHO grade 3 or 4 astrocytoma that was IDH1-mutant and ATRX-lost. The TCR originated in a woman aged 50 to 60 with glioma. The sequencing used PBMCs, collected from a glioma patient whose treatment included an IDH1 peptide vaccine.

The CDR3 spells CSVEDLSRRNTIYF. In nucleotides, the CDR3 is TGCAGCGTTGAAGATCTTTCCAGGAGAAACACCATATATTTT. The chain uses TRBV29-1 and TRBJ1-3, with D unresolved. The V end was cut by 0 bases, the J end by 5 bases, with 11 bases between. The germline CDR1 and CDR2 sequences are SQVTM and ANQGSEA. CDR3 length: 14 amino acids.